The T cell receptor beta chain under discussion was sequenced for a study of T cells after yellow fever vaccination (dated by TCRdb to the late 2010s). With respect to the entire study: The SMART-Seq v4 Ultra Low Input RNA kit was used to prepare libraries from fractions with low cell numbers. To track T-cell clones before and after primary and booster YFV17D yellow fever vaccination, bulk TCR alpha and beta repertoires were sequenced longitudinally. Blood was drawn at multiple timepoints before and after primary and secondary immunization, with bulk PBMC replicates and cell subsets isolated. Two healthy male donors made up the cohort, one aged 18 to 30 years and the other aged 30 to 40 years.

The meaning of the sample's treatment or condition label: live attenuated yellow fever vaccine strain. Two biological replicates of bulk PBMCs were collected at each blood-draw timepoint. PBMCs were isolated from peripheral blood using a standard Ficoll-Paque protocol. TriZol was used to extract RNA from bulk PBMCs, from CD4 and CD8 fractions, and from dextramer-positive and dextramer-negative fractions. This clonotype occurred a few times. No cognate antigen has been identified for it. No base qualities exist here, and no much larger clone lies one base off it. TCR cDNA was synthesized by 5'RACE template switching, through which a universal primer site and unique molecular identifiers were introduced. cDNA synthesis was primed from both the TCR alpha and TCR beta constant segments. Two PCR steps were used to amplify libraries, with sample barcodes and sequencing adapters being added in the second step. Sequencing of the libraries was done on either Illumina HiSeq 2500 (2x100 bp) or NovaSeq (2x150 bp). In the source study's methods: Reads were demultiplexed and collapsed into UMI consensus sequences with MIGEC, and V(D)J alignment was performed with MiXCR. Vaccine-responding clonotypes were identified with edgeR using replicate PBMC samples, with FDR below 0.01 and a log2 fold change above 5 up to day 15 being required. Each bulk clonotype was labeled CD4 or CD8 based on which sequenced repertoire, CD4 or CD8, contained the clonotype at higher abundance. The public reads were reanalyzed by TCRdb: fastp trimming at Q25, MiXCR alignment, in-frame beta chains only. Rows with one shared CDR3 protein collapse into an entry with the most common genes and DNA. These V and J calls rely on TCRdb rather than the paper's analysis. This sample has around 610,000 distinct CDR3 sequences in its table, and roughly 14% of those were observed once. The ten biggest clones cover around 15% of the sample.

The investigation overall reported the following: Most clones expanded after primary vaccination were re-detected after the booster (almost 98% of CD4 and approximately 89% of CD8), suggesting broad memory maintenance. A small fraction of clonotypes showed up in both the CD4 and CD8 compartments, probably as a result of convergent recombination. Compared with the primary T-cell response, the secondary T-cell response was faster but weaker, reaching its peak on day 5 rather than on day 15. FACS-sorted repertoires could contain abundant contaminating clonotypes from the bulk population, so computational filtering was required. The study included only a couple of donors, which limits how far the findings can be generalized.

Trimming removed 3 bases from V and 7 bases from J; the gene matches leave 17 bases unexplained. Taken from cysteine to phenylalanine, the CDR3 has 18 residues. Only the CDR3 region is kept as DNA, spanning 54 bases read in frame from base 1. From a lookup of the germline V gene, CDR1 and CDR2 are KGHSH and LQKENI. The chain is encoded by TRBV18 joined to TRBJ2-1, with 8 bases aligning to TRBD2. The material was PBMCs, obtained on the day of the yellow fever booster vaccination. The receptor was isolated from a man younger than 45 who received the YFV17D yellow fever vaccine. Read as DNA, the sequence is TGTGCCAGCTCACCCCTCCCACTAGCGGCATCGGGTCGGAATGAGCAGTTCTTC. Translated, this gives CASSPLPLAASGRNEQFF.